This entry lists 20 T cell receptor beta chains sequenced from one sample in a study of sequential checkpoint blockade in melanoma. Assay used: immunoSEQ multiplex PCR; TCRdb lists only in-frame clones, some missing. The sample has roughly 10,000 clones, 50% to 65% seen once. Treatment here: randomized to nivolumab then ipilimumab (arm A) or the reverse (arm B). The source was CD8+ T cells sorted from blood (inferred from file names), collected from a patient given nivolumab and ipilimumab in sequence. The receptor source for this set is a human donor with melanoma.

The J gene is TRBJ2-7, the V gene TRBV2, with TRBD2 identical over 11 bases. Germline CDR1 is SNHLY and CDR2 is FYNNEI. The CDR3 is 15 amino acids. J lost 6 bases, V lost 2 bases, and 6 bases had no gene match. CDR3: CASSELDLAGGEQYF. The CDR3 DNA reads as TGTGCCAGCAGTGAATTAGACCTAGCGGGAGGCGAGCAGTACTTC.

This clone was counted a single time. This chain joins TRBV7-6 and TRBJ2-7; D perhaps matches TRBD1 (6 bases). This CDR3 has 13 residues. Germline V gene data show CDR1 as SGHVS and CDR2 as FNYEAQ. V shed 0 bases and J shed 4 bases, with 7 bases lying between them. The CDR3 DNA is TGTGCCAGCAGCTTAGCGGACAGATACGAGCAGTACTTC. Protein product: CASSLADRYEQYF.

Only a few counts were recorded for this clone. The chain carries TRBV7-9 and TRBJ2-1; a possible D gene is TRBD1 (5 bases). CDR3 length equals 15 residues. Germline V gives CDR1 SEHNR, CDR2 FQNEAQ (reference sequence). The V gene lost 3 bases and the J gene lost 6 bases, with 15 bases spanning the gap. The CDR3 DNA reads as TGTGCCAGCAGCTTGTCCGGCGAGCAGGGCAATGAGCAGTTCTTC. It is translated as CASSLSGEQGNEQFF.

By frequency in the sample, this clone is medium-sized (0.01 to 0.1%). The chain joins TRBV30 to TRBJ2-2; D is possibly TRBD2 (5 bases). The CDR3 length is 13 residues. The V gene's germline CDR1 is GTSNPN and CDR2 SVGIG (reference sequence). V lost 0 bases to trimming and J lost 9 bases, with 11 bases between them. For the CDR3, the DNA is TGTGCCTGGAGTGTATACGGGAAGAGGGAGCTGTTTTTT. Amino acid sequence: CAWSVYGKRELFF.

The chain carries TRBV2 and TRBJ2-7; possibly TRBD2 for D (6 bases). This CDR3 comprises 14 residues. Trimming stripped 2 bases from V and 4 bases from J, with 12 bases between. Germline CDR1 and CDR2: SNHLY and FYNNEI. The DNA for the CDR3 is TGTGCCAGCAGTGAAACACTAGCAAGATACGAGCAGTACTTC. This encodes CASSETLARYEQYF.

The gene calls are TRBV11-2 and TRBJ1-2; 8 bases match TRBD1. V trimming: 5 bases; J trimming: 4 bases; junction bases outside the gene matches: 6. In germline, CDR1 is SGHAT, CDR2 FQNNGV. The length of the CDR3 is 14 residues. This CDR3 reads CASSTMDRAYGYTF. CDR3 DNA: TGTGCCAGCAGCACCATGGACAGGGCCTATGGCTACACCTTC. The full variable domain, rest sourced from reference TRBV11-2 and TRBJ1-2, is EAGVAQSPRYKIIEKRQSVAFWCNPISGHATLYWYQQILGQGPKLLIQFQNNGVVDDSQLPKDRFSAERLKGVDSTLKIQPAKLEDSAVYLCASSTMDRAYGYTFGSGTRLTVV.

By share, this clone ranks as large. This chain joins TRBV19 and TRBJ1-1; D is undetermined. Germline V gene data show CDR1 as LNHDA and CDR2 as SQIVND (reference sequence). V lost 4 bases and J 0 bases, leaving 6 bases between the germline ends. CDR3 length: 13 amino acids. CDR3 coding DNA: TGTGCCAGTAGTACCACACTGAACACTGAAGCTTTCTTT. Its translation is CASSTTLNTEAFF.

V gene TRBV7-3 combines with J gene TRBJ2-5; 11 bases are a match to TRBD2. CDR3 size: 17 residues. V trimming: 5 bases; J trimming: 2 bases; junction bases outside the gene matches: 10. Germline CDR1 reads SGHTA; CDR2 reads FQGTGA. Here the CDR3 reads CASSPLPVAGGQETQYF. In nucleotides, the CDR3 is TGTGCCAGCAGCCCCTTGCCGGTAGCGGGAGGGCAAGAGACCCAGTACTTC.

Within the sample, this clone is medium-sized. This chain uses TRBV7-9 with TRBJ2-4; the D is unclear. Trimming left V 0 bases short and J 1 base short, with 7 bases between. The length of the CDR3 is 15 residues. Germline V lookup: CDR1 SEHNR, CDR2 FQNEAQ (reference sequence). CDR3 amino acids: CASSLAARAKNIQYF. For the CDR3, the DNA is TGTGCCAGCAGCTTAGCGGCTAGGGCCAAAAACATTCAGTACTTC.

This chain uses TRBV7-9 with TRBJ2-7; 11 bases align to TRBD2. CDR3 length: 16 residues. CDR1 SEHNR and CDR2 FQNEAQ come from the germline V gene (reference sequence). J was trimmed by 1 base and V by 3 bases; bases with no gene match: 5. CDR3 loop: CASSFGTSGTSYEQYF. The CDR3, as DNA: TGTGCCAGCAGCTTTGGGACTAGCGGAACGTCCTACGAGCAGTACTTC.

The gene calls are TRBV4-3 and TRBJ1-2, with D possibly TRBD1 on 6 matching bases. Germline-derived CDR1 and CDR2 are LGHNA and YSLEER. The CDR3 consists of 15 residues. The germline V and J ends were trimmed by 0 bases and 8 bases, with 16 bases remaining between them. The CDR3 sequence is CASSQESNRAEGYTF. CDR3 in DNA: TGCGCCAGCAGCCAAGAGTCGAACAGGGCAGAGGGCTACACCTTC.

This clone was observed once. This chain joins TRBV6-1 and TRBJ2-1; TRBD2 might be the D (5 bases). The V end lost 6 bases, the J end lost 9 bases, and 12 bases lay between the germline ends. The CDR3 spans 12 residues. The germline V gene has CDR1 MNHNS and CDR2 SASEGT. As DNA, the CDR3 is TGTGCCAGCAGCGACACTAGTACTGAGCAGTTCTTC. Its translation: CASSDTSTEQFF.

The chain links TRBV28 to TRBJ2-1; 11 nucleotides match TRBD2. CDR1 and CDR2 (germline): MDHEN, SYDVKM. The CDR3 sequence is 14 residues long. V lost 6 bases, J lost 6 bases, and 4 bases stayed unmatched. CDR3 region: CASRRLAGGNEQFF. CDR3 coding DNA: TGTGCCAGCAGGCGGCTAGCGGGAGGCAATGAGCAGTTCTTC.

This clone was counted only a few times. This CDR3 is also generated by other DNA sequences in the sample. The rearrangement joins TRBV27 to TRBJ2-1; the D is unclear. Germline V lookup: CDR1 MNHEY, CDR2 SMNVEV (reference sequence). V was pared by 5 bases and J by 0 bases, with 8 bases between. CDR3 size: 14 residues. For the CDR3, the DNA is TGTGCCAGCAGTAGTCTAGTCTCCTACAATGAGCAGTTCTTC. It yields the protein CASSSLVSYNEQFF.

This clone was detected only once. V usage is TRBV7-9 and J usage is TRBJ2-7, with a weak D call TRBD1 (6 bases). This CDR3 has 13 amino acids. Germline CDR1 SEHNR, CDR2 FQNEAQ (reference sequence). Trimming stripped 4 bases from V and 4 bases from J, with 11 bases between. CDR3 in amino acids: CASSSGHIYEQYF. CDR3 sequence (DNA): TGTGCCAGCAGCTCGGGACATATTTACGAGCAGTACTTC.

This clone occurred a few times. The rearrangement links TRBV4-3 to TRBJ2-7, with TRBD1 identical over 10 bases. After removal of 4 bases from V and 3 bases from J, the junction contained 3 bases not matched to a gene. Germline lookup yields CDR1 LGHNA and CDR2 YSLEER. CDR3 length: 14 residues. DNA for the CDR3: TGCGCCAGCAGCCCCGGGACAGGGGTCTACGAGCAGTACTTC. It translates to CASSPGTGVYEQYF.

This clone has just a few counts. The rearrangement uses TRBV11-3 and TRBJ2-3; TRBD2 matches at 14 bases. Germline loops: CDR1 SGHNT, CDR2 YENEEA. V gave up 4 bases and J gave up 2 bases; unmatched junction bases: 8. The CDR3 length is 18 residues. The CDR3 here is CASSSGTSGSEPTDTQYF. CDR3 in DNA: TGTGCCAGCAGCTCAGGGACTAGCGGGAGTGAACCCACAGATACGCAGTATTTT.

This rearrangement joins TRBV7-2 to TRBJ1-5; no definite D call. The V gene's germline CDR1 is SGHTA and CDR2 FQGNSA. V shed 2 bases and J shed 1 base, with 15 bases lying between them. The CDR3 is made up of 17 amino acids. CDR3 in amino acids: CASSLTSGPQSNQPQHF. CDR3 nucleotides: TGTGCCAGCAGCTTAACCTCAGGTCCCCAGAGCAATCAGCCCCAGCATTTT.

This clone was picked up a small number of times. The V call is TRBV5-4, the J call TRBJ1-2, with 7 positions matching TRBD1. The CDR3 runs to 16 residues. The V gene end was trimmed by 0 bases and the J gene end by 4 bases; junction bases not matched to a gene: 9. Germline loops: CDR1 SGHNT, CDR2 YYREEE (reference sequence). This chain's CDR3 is CASSLGWTGGSYGYTF. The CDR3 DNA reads TGTGCCAGCAGCTTGGGCTGGACAGGAGGAAGCTATGGCTACACCTTC.

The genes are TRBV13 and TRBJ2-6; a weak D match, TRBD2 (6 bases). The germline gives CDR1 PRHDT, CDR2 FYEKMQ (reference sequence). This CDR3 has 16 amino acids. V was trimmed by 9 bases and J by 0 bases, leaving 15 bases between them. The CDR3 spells CASTGTAVSGANVLTF. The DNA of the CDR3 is TGTGCCAGTACCGGGACTGCCGTCTCTGGGGCCAACGTCCTGACTTTC.